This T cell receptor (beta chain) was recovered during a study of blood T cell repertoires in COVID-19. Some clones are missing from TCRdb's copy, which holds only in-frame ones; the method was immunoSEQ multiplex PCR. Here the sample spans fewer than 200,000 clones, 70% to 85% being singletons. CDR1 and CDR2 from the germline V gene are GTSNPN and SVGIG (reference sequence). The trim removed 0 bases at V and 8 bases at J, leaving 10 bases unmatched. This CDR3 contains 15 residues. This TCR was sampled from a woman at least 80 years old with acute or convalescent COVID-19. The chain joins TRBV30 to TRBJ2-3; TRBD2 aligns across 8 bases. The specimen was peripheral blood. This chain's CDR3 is CAWSVGTSALGTQYF. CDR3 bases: TGTGCCTGGAGTGTCGGGACTAGTGCCTTGGGTACGCAGTATTTT.